This T cell receptor (beta chain) was identified in a study of human T cells and chemical hapten exposure. Study-level background: Patients had diphenylcyclopropenone applied to the scalp weekly throughout the approximately 25-week study.

This clonotype came up many times. The time point denotes: patch test 3, about 24 weeks after DPC sensitization. Specified treatment: therapeutic diphenylcyclopropenone sensitization with weekly scalp DPC. Unique molecular identifiers were linked by the library to individual cDNA molecules. TCRdb passed the RACE reads through MiXCR, listing each CDR3 protein once. The data show 25,000 to 35,000 distinct CDR3 sequences, with approximately 6% seen just once and about 5.6% held by the top ten. V was clipped by 3 bases and J by 7 bases, with 13 bases between them. Germline values: CDR1 SQVTM, CDR2 ANQGSEA. The CDR3 length is 12 residues.

The chain combines TRBV29-1 with TRBJ2-7; a weak D match, TRBD2 (6 bases). The clonotype originates from a man younger than 40 with alopecia areata. Some clones in this sample may be carry-over from other donors' samples. The sample in question was whole blood, obtained in connection with sensitization to the hapten diphenylcyclopropenone (DPC). CDR3 in DNA: TGCAGCGTTGATAGGGGCGCGGGGGAGCAGTACTTC. Translated: CSVDRGAGEQYF.